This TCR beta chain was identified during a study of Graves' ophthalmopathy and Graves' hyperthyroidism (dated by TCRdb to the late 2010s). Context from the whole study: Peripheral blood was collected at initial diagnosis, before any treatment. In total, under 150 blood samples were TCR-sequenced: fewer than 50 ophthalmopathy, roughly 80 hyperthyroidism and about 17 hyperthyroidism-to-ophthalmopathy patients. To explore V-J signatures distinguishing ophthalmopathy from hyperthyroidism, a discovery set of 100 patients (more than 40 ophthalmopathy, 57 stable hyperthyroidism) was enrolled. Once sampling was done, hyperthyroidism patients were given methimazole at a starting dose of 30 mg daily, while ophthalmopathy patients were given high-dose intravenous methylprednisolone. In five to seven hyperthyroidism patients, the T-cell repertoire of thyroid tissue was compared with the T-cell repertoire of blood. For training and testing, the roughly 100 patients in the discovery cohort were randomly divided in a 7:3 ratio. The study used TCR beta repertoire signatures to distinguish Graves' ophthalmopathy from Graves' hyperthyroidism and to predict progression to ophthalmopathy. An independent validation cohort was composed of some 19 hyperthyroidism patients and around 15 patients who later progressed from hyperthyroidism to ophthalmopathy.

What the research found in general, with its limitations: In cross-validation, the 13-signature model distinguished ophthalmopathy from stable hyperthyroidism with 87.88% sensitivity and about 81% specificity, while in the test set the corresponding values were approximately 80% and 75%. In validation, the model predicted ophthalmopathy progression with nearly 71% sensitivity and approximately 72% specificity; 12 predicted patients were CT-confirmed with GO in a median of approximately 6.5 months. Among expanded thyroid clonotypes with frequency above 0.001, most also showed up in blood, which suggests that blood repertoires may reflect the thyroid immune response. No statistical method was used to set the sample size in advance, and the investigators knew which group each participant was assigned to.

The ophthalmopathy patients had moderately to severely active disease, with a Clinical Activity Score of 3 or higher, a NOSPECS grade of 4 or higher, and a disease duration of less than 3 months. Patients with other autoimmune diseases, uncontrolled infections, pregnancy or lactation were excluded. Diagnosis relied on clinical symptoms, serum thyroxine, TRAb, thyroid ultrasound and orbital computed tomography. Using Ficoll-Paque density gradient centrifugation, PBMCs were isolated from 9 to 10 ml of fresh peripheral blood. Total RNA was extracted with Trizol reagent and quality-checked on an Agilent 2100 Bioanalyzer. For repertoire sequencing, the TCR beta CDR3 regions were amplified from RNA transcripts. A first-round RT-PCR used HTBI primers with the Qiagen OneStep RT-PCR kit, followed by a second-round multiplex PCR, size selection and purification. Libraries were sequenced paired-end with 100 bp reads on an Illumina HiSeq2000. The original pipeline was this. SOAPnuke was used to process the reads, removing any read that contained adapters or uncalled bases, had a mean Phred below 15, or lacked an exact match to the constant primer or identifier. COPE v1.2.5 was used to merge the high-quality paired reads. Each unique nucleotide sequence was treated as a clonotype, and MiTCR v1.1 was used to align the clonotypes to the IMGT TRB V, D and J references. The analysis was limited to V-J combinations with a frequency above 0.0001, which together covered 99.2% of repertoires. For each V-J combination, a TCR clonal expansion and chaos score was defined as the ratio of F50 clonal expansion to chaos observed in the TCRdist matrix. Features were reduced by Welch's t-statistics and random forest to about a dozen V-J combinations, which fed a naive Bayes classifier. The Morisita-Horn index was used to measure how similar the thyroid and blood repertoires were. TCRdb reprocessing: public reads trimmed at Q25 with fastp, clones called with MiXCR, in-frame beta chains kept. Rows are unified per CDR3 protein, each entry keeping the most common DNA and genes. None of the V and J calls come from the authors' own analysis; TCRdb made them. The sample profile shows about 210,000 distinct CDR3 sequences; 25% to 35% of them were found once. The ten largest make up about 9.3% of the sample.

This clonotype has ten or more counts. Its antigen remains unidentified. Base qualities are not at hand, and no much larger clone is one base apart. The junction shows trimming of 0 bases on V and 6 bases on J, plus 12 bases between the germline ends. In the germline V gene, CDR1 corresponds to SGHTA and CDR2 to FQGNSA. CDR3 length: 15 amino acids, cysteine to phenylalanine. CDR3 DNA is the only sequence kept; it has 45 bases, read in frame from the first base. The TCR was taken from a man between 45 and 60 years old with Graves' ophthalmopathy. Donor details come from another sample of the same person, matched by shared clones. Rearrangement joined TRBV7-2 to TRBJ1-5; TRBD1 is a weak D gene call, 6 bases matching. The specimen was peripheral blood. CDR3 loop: CASSLAVGAGQPQHF. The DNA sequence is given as TGTGCCAGCAGCTTAGCAGTGGGGGCAGGTCAGCCCCAGCATTTT.